One TCR beta chain is described in this entry. Its antigen is not identified. It was via CD45RO/CCR7/CD25/CD127/CD95/CD27 that CD4+ naive, central memory, regulatory and stem cell-like memory cells were sorted. All of the isolated RNA was reverse transcribed, so expressed TCRB transcripts were sequenced. The table came from immunoSEQ multiplex PCR; TCRdb's copy has only in-frame clones and leaves some out. The table includes around 170,000 clones, 9% to 10% detected once. These data are taken from a study of beta chain features in type 1 diabetes. In the study overall: No patient-donor differences in age, gender, total cells or subset yield. Notes on the study in general: In comparison with healthy donors, patients had naive, central memory and Treg TCRB repertoires that appeared more similar. Possibly, sequencing cDNA over-represented cells that had high TCR expression levels.

The origin of this receptor is a woman between 18 and 30 years old in good health. Sequencing used central memory CD4+ T cells from blood.

This CDR3 reads CASSSWTGRRVGNEQFF. CDR3 nucleotides: TGTGCCAGCAGTTCTTGGACAGGTCGTAGGGTGGGCAATGAGCAGTTCTTC. V gene TRBV27 combines with J gene TRBJ2-1; 7 positions match TRBD1. The CDR3 contains 17 residues. J gave up 6 bases and V 4 bases, and 15 bases lay outside the gene matches. From germline, CDR1 is MNHEY and CDR2 SMNVEV (reference sequence).